This T cell receptor (beta chain) was observed in a study of post-analysis software for immune sequencing data. The overall study: Courses of disease covered relapsing-remitting, secondary progressive and progressive-relapsing multiple sclerosis.

For this clonotype: Antigen specificity is unknown.

Germline V CDR1 and CDR2: SGHRS, YFSETQ. V was cut by 4 bases and J by 6 bases, with 16 bases left in between. The CDR3 runs to 14 residues. Overall study findings and caveats: Compared with controls, patients had more of about 5 TRBV segments, including TRBV5-6, TRBV5-1 and TRBV20-1. Strong co-clustering by F measure was evident for samples that had been prepared in the same batch.

Prepared libraries of TCR beta cDNA carried unique molecular identifiers. Yield was approximately 500,000 cDNA molecules from about 0.94 to 9.7 million T cells. TCRdb reprocessed the PCR reads via MiXCR and lists one record per CDR3 protein. The data show about 160,000 distinct CDR3 sequences, about 36% seen once. This specimen was blood, taken after autologous hematopoietic stem cell transplantation. This rearrangement joins TRBV5-1 to TRBJ1-2; the D gene is possibly TRBD1 (6 bases). The receptor was derived from a girl aged 5-17 years with multiple sclerosis. The chain's CDR3 is CASSPRDKEDGYTF. CDR3 nucleotides: TGCGCCAGCAGCCCCCGGGACAAGGAGGATGGCTACACCTTC.